A single sample is the source of the 20 T cell receptor beta chains below, sequenced in a study of CD8+CD57+ T cells in acquired aplastic anemia. Genomic DNA templated the TCR beta VDJ and CDR3 profiling. TCRdb re-analysed the reads in MiXCR, keeping a single row per CDR3 protein. Of about 470,000 distinct CDR3 sequences in the sample, more than 25% were seen once. Previously, flow cytometry had revealed CD8+CD57+ cell expansion in the patients chosen for sequencing. Sequenced input: sorted CD4+, CD8+, or CD8+CD57+ T cells (not recorded which) from PBMCs. These receptors were taken from a human donor with aplastic anemia.

The V and J genes are TRBV7-2 and TRBJ2-3; the match to TRBD2 covers 8 bases. Losses at the gene ends were 1 base for V and 5 bases for J; bases not matched to a gene: 8. There are 16 residues in the CDR3. Germline V gene lookup returns CDR1 SGHTA and CDR2 FQGNSA. The CDR3 reads CASSLVPDRGGDTQYF. In DNA form, the CDR3 reads TGTGCCAGCAGCTTAGTCCCGGACCGGGGGGGAGATACGCAGTATTTT.

On this clonotype itself: A much more abundant neighbour one base away suggests this may be a read error. This rearrangement joins TRBV29-1 to TRBJ1-2, with D uncertain. Germline CDR1 reads SQVTM; CDR2 reads ANQGSEA. This CDR3 comprises 16 residues. The CDR3 region has the DNA TGCAGCGTCGAGTACCTCCGGTTTGTAGCTAACTATAGCTACACCTTC. It specifies CSVEYLRFVANYSYTF.

This clonotype was counted ten times or more. One end of the junction is discordant with germline, which a read error may explain. The J gene is TRBJ1-1, the V gene TRBV7-9; the D gene is possibly TRBD1 (5 bases). This CDR3 is built from 13 residues. Germline CDR1 reads SEHNR; CDR2 reads FQNEAQ (reference sequence). Written as DNA, the CDR3 is TGTGCTAGCAGCTTACGAAGGGGCACTGAAGCTTTCTTT. It translates to CASSLRRGTEAFF.

This clonotype came up many times. V usage is TRBV29-1 and J usage is TRBJ2-7; maybe TRBD1 (5 bases). Per the germline V gene, CDR1 is SQVTM and CDR2 is ANQGSEA. There are 13 residues in the CDR3. The V end was cut by 4 bases, the J end by 1 base, with 11 bases between. CDR3 sequence (DNA): TGCAGCGTTGCTAACAGGCTTTCCTACGAGCAGTACTTC. Translating gives CSVANRLSYEQYF.

V is TRBV29-1 and J is TRBJ1-4; the D is unclear. CDR1 is SQVTM and CDR2 is ANQGSEA in the germline V gene. The CDR3 is made up of 14 amino acids. Deletions cut 6 bases from V and 7 bases from J, with 18 bases between. The CDR3 DNA sequence: TGCAGCGTGTACCTCGTATCTGGAGGTGAAAAACTGTTTTTT. This gives the protein CSVYLVSGGEKLFF.

V and J are TRBV12-3 or TRBV12-4 and TRBJ1-3, with no clear D. The CDR3 runs 14 residues. Deletions cut 11 bases from V and 0 bases from J, with 14 bases between. The CDR3 DNA reads as TGTGCCCACCTACCCGGGGACTCTGGAAACACCATATATTTT. Its protein product is CAHLPGDSGNTIYF.

There are many counts of this clonotype. The chain's CDR3 is CASSQATGTSGETQYF. CDR3 in DNA: TGTGCCAGCAGCCAAGCCACCGGGACTAGCGGCGAGACCCAGTACTTC. This chain uses TRBV4-2 with TRBJ2-5; 11 nucleotides line up with TRBD2. The CDR3 length is 16 residues. CDR1 is LGHNA, CDR2 YNFKEQ, per germline. V lost 1 base, J lost 5 bases, and 6 bases stayed unmatched.

The rearrangement links TRBV11-1 to TRBJ2-1; 12 bases fit TRBD2. V gave up 3 bases and J gave up 10 bases; unmatched junction bases: 7. This CDR3 has 15 residues. Germline V gives CDR1 SGHAT, CDR2 FQDESV (reference sequence). The CDR3 is CASSLGTSGSGEQFF. As DNA, the CDR3 is TGTGCCAGCAGCTTGGGGACTAGCGGGTCGGGAGAGCAGTTCTTC.

On this clonotype: Compared with germline, one end of the junction differs, possibly owing to a read error. The chain has TRBV9 and TRBJ1-2; TRBD1 might be the D (5 bases). CDR3 length equals 13 residues. The germline V gene encodes CDR1 SGDLS and CDR2 YYNGEE. The DNA for the CDR3 is TGTGCCAGCGGCGTAGGGGTCGGGTTCGGCTACACCTTC. Protein sequence: CASGVGVGFGYTF. Drawing the rest from reference TRBV9 and TRBJ1-2, the complete variable domain is DSGVTQTPKHLITATGQRVTLRCSPRSGDLSVYWYQQSLDQGLQFLIQYYNGEERAKGNILERFSAQQFPDLHSELNLSSLELGDSALYFCASGVGVGFGYTFGSGTRLTVV.

The V call is TRBV20-1, the J call TRBJ1-1, with TRBD1 as a possible D gene (6 bases). The germline gives CDR1 DFQATT, CDR2 SNEGSKA (reference sequence). The CDR3 covers 13 residues. The V end lost 5 bases, the J end lost 0 bases, and 10 bases lay between the germline ends. Here the CDR3 reads CSAHRTVNTEAFF. The CDR3 DNA is TGCAGTGCTCACCGGACAGTGAACACTGAAGCTTTCTTT.

In its sample, this clonotype was seen once. The rearrangement joins TRBV9 to TRBJ2-3; TRBD1 matches at 7 bases. V trimming: 0 bases; J trimming: 1 base; junction bases outside the gene matches: 17. The CDR3 totals 20 residues. Per the germline V gene, CDR1 is SGDLS and CDR2 is YYNGEE. In nucleotides, the CDR3 is TGTGCCAGCAGCGTAGGGGACAGTAGCCAAGGGCCCTCGGGCACAGATACGCAGTATTTT. Residues: CASSVGDSSQGPSGTDTQYF. Using reference TRBV9 and TRBJ2-3 for the parts outside the CDR3, the full variable domain is DSGVTQTPKHLITATGQRVTLRCSPRSGDLSVYWYQQSLDQGLQFLIQYYNGEERAKGNILERFSAQQFPDLHSELNLSSLELGDSALYFCASSVGDSSQGPSGTDTQYFGPGTRLTVL.

This clonotype was recorded many times. V and J are TRBV20-1 and TRBJ1-5, with D perhaps matching TRBD1 (5 bases). The CDR3 is 12 residues long. Trimming pared 6 bases from V and 4 bases from J, leaving 10 bases between. CDR1 is DFQATT and CDR2 is SNEGSKA in the germline V gene (reference sequence). The CDR3 sequence is CSADSGNQPQHF. The CDR3 DNA is TGCAGTGCCGACAGTGGGAATCAGCCCCAGCATTTT.

V usage is TRBV7-2 and J usage is TRBJ1-2, with D possibly being TRBD1 (5 bases). The V gene lost 3 bases and the J gene lost 5 bases, with 16 bases spanning the gap. Germline values: CDR1 SGHTA, CDR2 FQGNSA. This CDR3 has 15 residues. The CDR3 region is CASSFYRTEGYGYTF. Here the CDR3 DNA reads TGTGCCAGCAGCTTTTACCGCACTGAGGGGTATGGCTACACCTTC.

This clonotype was observed many times. The chain is built from TRBV20-1 and TRBJ2-7; D unresolved. Trimming pared 3 bases from V and 4 bases from J, leaving 10 bases between. This CDR3 has 12 amino acids. Germline V gene sequence: CDR1 DFQATT, CDR2 SNEGSKA (reference sequence). The chain's CDR3 is CSARGRYYEQYF. The CDR3 coding sequence is TGCAGTGCTAGGGGCAGATATTACGAGCAGTACTTC.

The V call is TRBV20-1, the J call TRBJ1-2; D not certain. This CDR3 comprises 14 residues. Trimming pared 4 bases from V and 4 bases from J, leaving 16 bases between. Per the germline V gene, CDR1 is DFQATT and CDR2 is SNEGSKA (reference sequence). CDR3 in amino acids: CSANTGWGFYGYTF. CDR3 DNA: TGCAGTGCTAACACCGGGTGGGGATTCTATGGCTACACCTTC.

This clonotype was seen many times. CDR3 bases: TGTGCCAGCGCCGCCACGGGTCCGGATCAGCCCCAGCATTTT. As protein: CASAATGPDQPQHF. This rearrangement joins TRBV2 to TRBJ1-5; D not resolved. Trimming left V 8 bases short and J 5 bases short, with 16 bases between. This CDR3 has 14 amino acids. Germline V lookup: CDR1 SNHLY, CDR2 FYNNEI.

Turning to this clonotype: A single base separates this from a much larger clone, so it may be a read error. V usage is TRBV6-5 and J usage is TRBJ1-2; TRBD1 matches 7 bases. The CDR3 spans 15 residues. Losses at the gene ends were 0 bases for V and 8 bases for J; bases not matched to a gene: 9. CDR1 and CDR2 (germline): MNHEY, SVGAGI. In DNA, the CDR3 is TGTGCCAGCAGTTACTCGACGCGACAGGGAAGCGGCTACACCTTC. The encoded protein is CASSYSTRQGSGYTF.

This clonotype was recorded once. This chain links TRBV24-1 with TRBJ1-2, with D maybe TRBD1 (5 bases). Deletions cut 1 base from V and 8 bases from J, with 7 bases between. Germline CDR1 reads KGHDR; CDR2 reads SFDVKD. The CDR3 length is 12 residues. The CDR3 region is CATSDFRDGYTF. The CDR3 DNA reads as TGTGCCACCAGTGATTTTAGGGACGGCTACACCTTC.

The CDR3 is CSARRTSGGRLGEQFF. The CDR3 DNA sequence: TGCAGTGCTCGCCGGACTAGCGGGGGACGGTTGGGTGAGCAGTTCTTC. The J gene is TRBJ2-1, the V gene TRBV20-1; 13 positions match TRBD2. J lost 9 bases, V lost 5 bases, and 13 bases had no gene match. This CDR3 contains 16 residues. CDR1 DFQATT and CDR2 SNEGSKA come from the germline V gene (reference sequence).

This clonotype was seen repeatedly, ten times or more. The chain employs TRBV9 and TRBJ1-2; TRBD1 is a possible D gene (5 bases). The CDR3 consists of 15 residues. With 0 bases removed from V and 2 bases from J, the gap between germline ends came to 11 bases. The V gene's germline CDR1 is SGDLS and CDR2 YYNGEE. CDR3 sequence (DNA): TGTGCCAGCAGCGTAGGAGACAGCCTAAACTATGGCTACACCTTC. Its translation is CASSVGDSLNYGYTF.